Following are 14 T cell receptor beta chains from one sample sequenced in a study of sequential checkpoint blockade in melanoma. Treatment defined: randomized to nivolumab then ipilimumab (arm A) or the reverse (arm B). Clones were read by immunoSEQ multiplex PCR, and TCRdb kept only the in-frame ones, dropping some. The top ten clones hold 9.5% to 15% of a sample with 35,000 to 45,000 clones, over 75% of them seen once. Material: CD8+ T cells sorted from blood (inferred from file names), obtained from a patient given nivolumab and ipilimumab in sequence. These receptors came from a human donor with melanoma.

The J gene is TRBJ1-5, the V gene TRBV11-2, with D unresolved. From germline, CDR1 is SGHAT and CDR2 FQNNGV. This CDR3 contains 16 residues. With 6 bases removed from V and 2 bases from J, the gap between germline ends came to 17 bases. The CDR3 here is CASSPAGGLGNQPQHF. The CDR3 coding sequence is TGTGCCAGCAGTCCCGCAGGTGGGCTGGGCAATCAGCCCCAGCATTTT.

The chain couples TRBV11-2 to TRBJ2-7, with 12 positions matching TRBD2. Germline CDR1 and CDR2: SGHAT and FQNNGV. Losses at the gene ends were 5 bases for V and 3 bases for J; bases not matched to a gene: 5. The CDR3 loop spans 15 amino acids. Here the CDR3 reads CASSLGLAGLYEQYV. The CDR3 DNA reads as TGTGCCAGCAGCCTGGGACTAGCGGGCCTCTACGAGCAGTACGTC.

This rearrangement joins TRBV6-5 to TRBJ1-5; TRBD1 might be the D (5 bases). Deletions cut 7 bases from V and 3 bases from J, with 13 bases between. Looked up from germline, CDR1 is MNHEY and CDR2 is SVGAGI. CDR3 size: 14 residues. The CDR3 spells CASTTGGDNQPQHF. DNA for the CDR3: TGTGCCAGCACCACGGGAGGGGACAATCAGCCCCAGCATTTT.

The V call is TRBV6-5, the J call TRBJ2-1, with 8 bases aligning to TRBD2. The CDR3 is 14 amino acids. Germline lookup yields CDR1 MNHEY and CDR2 SVGAGI. V shed 10 bases, J shed 3 bases, and the junction held 8 bases outside the gene matches. This CDR3 is CATSWLAGYNEQFF. In nucleotides, the CDR3 is TGTGCCACCTCGTGGCTAGCGGGCTACAATGAGCAGTTCTTC.

The V gene is TRBV11-2, the J gene TRBJ2-1; D possibly corresponds to TRBD1 (5 bases). The V gene's germline CDR1 is SGHAT and CDR2 FQNNGV. This CDR3 contains 16 residues. Trimming stripped 3 bases from V and 6 bases from J, with 18 bases between. The DNA of the CDR3 is TGTGCCAGCAGCTTTCTACCAGGGTTGGGGCCCAATGAGCAGTTCTTC. Its protein is CASSFLPGLGPNEQFF. The full variable domain, completed using reference TRBV11-2 and TRBJ2-1, is EAGVAQSPRYKIIEKRQSVAFWCNPISGHATLYWYQQILGQGPKLLIQFQNNGVVDDSQLPKDRFSAERLKGVDSTLKIQPAKLEDSAVYLCASSFLPGLGPNEQFFGPGTRLTVL.

This sequence joins TRBV5-6 and TRBJ1-4; D is perhaps TRBD1 (5 bases). The germline V and J ends were trimmed by 5 bases and 7 bases, with 15 bases remaining between them. The CDR3 totals 14 residues. Germline CDR1 and CDR2: SGHDT and YYEEEE. This chain's CDR3 is CASRNRLDPEKLFF. CDR3 in DNA: TGTGCCAGCAGAAACAGGTTAGACCCTGAAAAACTGTTTTTT. The full variable domain, completed using reference TRBV5-6 and TRBJ1-4, is DAGVTQSPTHLIKTRGQQVTLRCSPKSGHDTVSWYQQALGQGPQFIFQYYEEEERQRGNFPDRFSGHQFPNYSSELNVNALLLGDSALYLCASRNRLDPEKLFFGSGTQLSVL.

This clone was counted once. This chain connects TRBV7-9 to TRBJ2-2; 13 nucleotides align to TRBD2. With 4 bases clipped from V and 5 bases from J, the junction kept 7 bases outside the gene matches. In germline, CDR1 is SEHNR, CDR2 FQNEAQ (reference sequence). This CDR3 has 17 amino acids. CDR3 nucleotide sequence: TGTGCCAGCAGCTCGGGACTAGCGGGACTCGGGACCGGGGAGCTGTTTTTT. Its translation is CASSSGLAGLGTGELFF.

The chain has TRBV4-2 and TRBJ2-3; 9 bases line up with TRBD2. The length of the CDR3 is 14 residues. The germline V gene has CDR1 LGHNA and CDR2 YNFKEQ. Trimming removed 3 bases from V and 5 bases from J; junction bases left unmatched: 3. Here the CDR3 DNA reads TGTGCCAGCAGCCAGCCACTAGCGGGAGATACGCAGTATTTT. Amino acids: CASSQPLAGDTQYF.

The rearrangement uses TRBV19 and TRBJ2-5, with a weak D call TRBD1 (6 bases). Trimming took 5 bases from V and 5 from J, leaving 12 bases between them. The CDR3 covers 13 residues. Germline loops: CDR1 LNHDA, CDR2 SQIVND (reference sequence). Here the CDR3 DNA reads TGTGCCAGTAGTTGGACAGAGCGGGAGACCCAGTACTTC. Its protein product is CASSWTERETQYF.

This chain connects TRBV7-2 to TRBJ2-5, with D tentatively TRBD2 (6 bases). Judging by the DNA end, TRBJ2-7 fits better; the J call may be wrong. The germline V gene encodes CDR1 SGHTA and CDR2 FQGNSA. This CDR3 has 14 amino acids. CDR3 amino acids: CASSFFSGAYEQYF. CDR3 sequence (DNA): TGTGCCAGCAGCTTCTTTAGCGGAGCCTACGAGCAGTACTTC.

This sequence joins TRBV19 and TRBJ1-2; TRBD1 matches 12 bases. The V gene's germline CDR1 is LNHDA and CDR2 SQIVND (reference sequence). The CDR3 consists of 16 residues. V trimming: 3 bases; J trimming: 4 bases; junction bases outside the gene matches: 6. CDR3 loop: CASSMGDRGPGYGYTF. DNA for the CDR3: TGTGCCAGTAGTATGGGGGACAGGGGGCCAGGCTATGGCTACACCTTC.

Concerning this clone itself: One end of the junction does not line up with germline, which may come from a read error. The chain uses TRBV4-1 and TRBJ2-7, with 9 bases fitting TRBD1. Looked up from germline, CDR1 is MGHRA and CDR2 is YSYEKL. CDR3 length: 16 amino acids. The CDR3 region has the DNA TGTGCCAGCAGCCAAGACGCCGGGACAGGGCACTACGAGCAGTACTTC. It is translated as CASSQDAGTGHYEQYF.

In its sample, this clone was seen once. The chain carries TRBV27 and TRBJ2-5; 7 bases align to TRBD2. The length of the CDR3 is 14 residues. Germline CDR1 reads MNHEY; CDR2 reads SMNVEV (reference sequence). V gave up 7 bases and J gave up 6 bases; unmatched junction bases: 11. CDR3 residues: CASTPGQGGKTQYF. DNA for the CDR3: TGTGCCAGCACTCCTGGCCAGGGAGGGAAGACCCAGTACTTC.

The chain links TRBV2 to TRBJ2-4; D ambiguous. V was clipped by 3 bases and J by 0 bases, with 12 bases between them. CDR1 is SNHLY and CDR2 is FYNNEI in the germline V gene. The CDR3 length is 16 residues. The CDR3 bases are TGTGCCAGCAGTGATCGAGATACTCTAGCCAAAAACATTCAGTACTTC. Its protein is CASSDRDTLAKNIQYF.